The source of this TCR beta chain is a study of PD-1 blockade in classical Hodgkin lymphoma. CDR1 is LNHDA, CDR2 SQIVND, per germline (reference sequence). This CDR3 comprises 15 residues. V lost 5 bases to trimming and J lost 7 bases; unmatched junction nucleotides: 11. Overall study results and limits: Relative to healthy donors, newly diagnosed patients reportedly had lower baseline TCR diversity, which was reported as lower still in relapsed/refractory patients. Repertoire differences have undefined causes, possibly disease activity or prior therapy. Unlike CD8+ TCR diversity, which did not rise significantly by C4D1, CD4+ TCR diversity did.

Sequencing used immunoSEQ multiplex PCR; TCRdb keeps in-frame clones, though not all of them. The sample lists about 17,000 clones, under 85% occurring once. Each of the patients experienced relapse following autologous stem cell transplantation, and their brentuximab vedotin exposure differed. In the case of this clone: Its target is unknown.

The source material was peripheral blood mononuclear cells (PBMCs), sampled at baseline. The chain is built from TRBV19 and TRBJ1-5, with 7 bases aligning to TRBD1. The clonotype comes from a human donor with classical Hodgkin lymphoma. The CDR3 protein is CASSGGTALLQPQHF. CDR3 bases: TGTGCCAGTAGTGGGGGGACAGCCCTACTCCAGCCCCAGCATTTT.